These T cell receptor beta chains were read from a single sample in a study of beta chain features in type 1 diabetes. The assay was immunoSEQ multiplex PCR, and TCRdb's table has in-frame clones only and misses some. The sample holds about 270,000 clones; 13% to 15% are singletons and the top ten take 0.017%. Source material: naive CD4+ T cells from blood. These receptors originate from a man younger than 40 with type 1 diabetes. Both conserved end residues are part of each CDR3. D genes are given only for firm matches. Size tells how often a clone was seen (once, few, many) or the class of an expanded clone, and some rows leave it out.

TRBJ2-7	TRBD2	TRBV5-4	.	TGTGCCAGCAGCTTAGCTAGCGGGAGCGCCGAGCAGTACTTC	CASSLASGSAEQYF
TRBJ2-6	.	TRBV5-1	.	TGCGCCAGCAGCTTACCGACAGCTGGGGCCAACGTCCTGACTTTC	CASSLPTAGANVLTF
TRBJ2-7	TRBD2	TRBV9	few	TGTGCCAGCAGCGTTGGGACTAGCGGCTACGAGCAGTACTTC	CASSVGTSGYEQYF
TRBJ2-3	TRBD1	TRBV29-1	.	TGCAGCGTTGCGCCGGGACAGGGGGCTGATACGCAGTATTTT	CSVAPGQGADTQYF
TRBJ1-1	.	TRBV7-8	few	TGTGCCAGCAGCCAAGTCGGTAGGAACACTGAAGCTTTCTTT	CASSQVGRNTEAFF
TRBJ2-6	.	TRBV7-9	.	TGTGCCAGCAGCTTAGGGGACATTCTCGGGGCCAACGTCCTGACTTTC	CASSLGDILGANVLTF
TRBJ2-3	.	TRBV5-4	few	TGTGCCAGCAGCTTGGCGGCCGGGAAAACAGATACGCAGTATTTT	CASSLAAGKTDTQYF
TRBJ2-1	TRBD1	TRBV11-2	.	TGTGCCAGCAGCTCCTCAGGGGGCGTGTTCTTC	CASSSSGGVFF
TRBJ2-6	.	TRBV4-1	.	TGCGCCAGCAGCCAAGCCCCGGGACAGGCCAACGTCCTGACTTTC	CASSQAPGQANVLTF
TRBJ2-5	.	TRBV1	.	TGCACCAGCAGCCAAGAGACCGGGAGCGGAGAGACCCAGTACTTC	CTSSQETGSGETQYF
TRBJ1-2	TRBD1	TRBV29-1	.	TGCAGCGTTCAGGAATTTTTACAGGGGCGAGGCTACACCTTC	CSVQEFLQGRGYTF
TRBJ2-1	.	TRBV4-2	.	TGTGCCAGCAGCTCGGGGGTAAACTCCTACAATGAGCAGTTCTTC	CASSSGVNSYNEQFF
TRBJ2-7	TRBD1	TRBV9	.	TGTGCCAGCAGCGTAGGTCCAGGGGGCAACTACGAGCAGTACTTC	CASSVGPGGNYEQYF
TRBJ2-1	TRBD2	TRBV19	.	TGTGCCAGTACTAGCGGGAGGGGTACAACGCCCTACAATGAGCAGTTCTTC	CASTSGRGTTPYNEQFF
TRBJ2-3	TRBD2	TRBV5-1	.	TGCGCCAGCAGCCCCTTGACTAGCGGGGGGACAGATACGCAGTATTTT	CASSPLTSGGTDTQYF
TRBJ1-5	.	TRBV5-1	.	TGCGCCAGCAGCTTGGAGGGGCACAATCAGCCCCAGCATTTT	CASSLEGHNQPQHF
TRBJ1-2	TRBD1	TRBV30	.	TGTGCCTGGAGTTCGGGGACAGGGATGTTAGGCTACACCTTC	CAWSSGTGMLGYTF
TRBJ1-1	.	TRBV4-2	few	TGTGCCAGCAGCCGCGAGGGAGGGCGCGGTGCTGAAGCTTTCTTT	CASSREGGRGAEAFF
TRBJ1-2	.	TRBV6-5	few	TGTGCCAGCAGTTACTCGGCAGGGAGGTATGGCTACACCTTC	CASSYSAGRYGYTF
TRBJ2-1	TRBD1	TRBV7-3	.	TGTGCCAGCAGCCAAACCCAAGGGACAGAAAACAATGAGCAGTTCTTC	CASSQTQGTENNEQFF
TRBJ2-7	TRBD1	TRBV2	.	TGTGCCAGCAGTGACGGGACAGGGTTCAACGAGCAGTACTTC	CASSDGTGFNEQYF
TRBJ1-1	.	TRBV5-1	.	TGCGCCAGCAGCTTGGGGGACTTCCCTGAAGCTTTCTTT	CASSLGDFPEAFF
TRBJ2-1	.	TRBV2	.	TGTGCCAGCAGTCGCGAGCAAGAGGCCTACAATGAGCAGTTCTTC	CASSREQEAYNEQFF
TRBJ2-5	.	TRBV30	few	TGTGCCTGGAGTGGGGGCTCGAAAGAGACCCAGTACTTC	CAWSGGSKETQYF
TRBJ2-5	TRBD2	TRBV7-9	.	TGTGCCAGCAGCTTAGGGGCGGGAGCGTTGGAGACCCAGTACTTC	CASSLGAGALETQYF
TRBJ2-3	TRBD2	TRBV5-1	few	TGCGCCAGCAGCTTGGGAGCGGGGTCTAGCACAGATACGCAGTATTTT	CASSLGAGSSTDTQYF
TRBJ1-2	.	TRBV28	few	TGTGCCAGCAGGGTGGGGGGGGAATATGGCTACACCTTC	CASRVGGEYGYTF
TRBJ2-7	.	TRBV18	few	TGTGCCAGCTCACCAGGGACAATCTACGAGCAGTACTTC	CASSPGTIYEQYF
TRBJ1-1	.	TRBV30	.	TGTGCCTGGATCACAGGGATGTTGGACACTGAAGCTTTCTTT	CAWITGMLDTEAFF
TRBJ1-3	.	TRBV7-9	few	TGTGCCAGCAGCTTGTTTCTGGAGACTGGAAACACCATATATTTT	CASSLFLETGNTIYF
TRBJ2-7	.	TRBV4-2	.	TGTGCCAGCAGCCAAGGCGATTCGCGGATCTACGAGCAGTACTTC	CASSQGDSRIYEQYF
TRBJ2-2	.	TRBV7-9	.	TGTGCCAGCAGCTTAGACGTGGCGGGCGGGGAGCTGTTTTTT	CASSLDVAGGELFF
TRBJ1-5	.	TRBV6-5	.	TGTGCCAGCAGCCCCCCGGGAGGCCAAAATCAGCCCCAGCATTTT	CASSPPGGQNQPQHF
TRBJ2-7	.	TRBV7-9	.	TGTGCCAGCTACCCCCTGGCCCTCTCCTACGAGCAGTACTTC	CASYPLALSYEQYF
TRBJ2-2	TRBD1	TRBV5-6	few	TGTGCCAGCAGCTTGGGGGACAGGAACACCGGGGAGCTGTTTTTT	CASSLGDRNTGELFF
TRBJ2-7	TRBD2	TRBV28	few	TGTGCCAGCAGTTTAACTAGCGGGAGTTACGAGCAGTACTTC	CASSLTSGSYEQYF
TRBJ1-1	.	TRBV5-6	.	TGTGCCAGCAGCTTGGTCGACAGGAAGTGGAACACTGAAGCTTTCTTT	CASSLVDRKWNTEAFF
TRBJ2-3	TRBD2	TRBV9	few	TGTGCCAGCAGCGAGAATAGCGGGATGGATACGCAGTATTTT	CASSENSGMDTQYF
TRBJ2-1	TRBD2	TRBV20-1	few	TGCAGTGCACGGACTAGAAGGCAGTTCTTC	CSARTRRQFF
TRBJ2-5	.	TRBV7-2	few	TGTGCCAGCAGCCCAGTAGCGGTCGGGGGAGAGACCCAGTACTTC	CASSPVAVGGETQYF
TRBJ2-1	.	TRBV19	few	TGTGCCAGTAGTAAGGGGGTCTACAATGAGCAGTTCTTC	CASSKGVYNEQFF
TRBJ2-1	TRBD2	TRBV23-1	.	TGCGCCAGCAGTCAACGAACCTCCAGCGGGAGGGCGAATGAGCAGTTCTTC	CASSQRTSSGRANEQFF
TRBJ2-5	TRBD1	TRBV10-3	few	TGTGCCATCAGTGTTACAGGGGCCCAAGAGACCCAGTACTTC	CAISVTGAQETQYF
TRBJ2-5	TRBD1	TRBV27	few	TGTGCCAGGGGGACAGGGGGCCATGGAGAGACCCAGTACTTC	CARGTGGHGETQYF
TRBJ2-5	.	TRBV2	.	TGTGCCAGCAGTGGGAGCCTCCAAGAGACCCAGTACTTC	CASSGSLQETQYF
TRBJ2-2	TRBD1	TRBV25-1	.	TGTGCCAGCAGTCTAGGACAGGGCTGGACCGGGGAGCTGTTTTTT	CASSLGQGWTGELFF
TRBJ2-5	TRBD1	TRBV29-1	.	TGCAGCGCCGACCGGGACAGGGATCGGGAGACCCAGTACTTC	CSADRDRDRETQYF
TRBJ1-1	.	TRBV5-1	few	TGCGCCAGCAGCTATGTAGTTTCCGGCACTGAAGCTTTCTTT	CASSYVVSGTEAFF
TRBJ1-5	.	TRBV7-2	.	TGTGCCAGCAGCTTAACGACAGCGTCAAATCAGCCCCAGCATTTT	CASSLTTASNQPQHF
TRBJ2-1	TRBD2	TRBV4-1	.	TGCGCCAGCAGCCAAGAAACAAGCGGGAGATCTTACAATGAGCAGTTCTTC	CASSQETSGRSYNEQFF
TRBJ1-1	TRBD1	TRBV27	.	TGTGCCAGCAGACGTACAGGGGGCACTGAAGCTTTCTTT	CASRRTGGTEAFF
TRBJ2-2	TRBD1	TRBV28	.	TGTGCCAGCAGGACAGGGGGCGCAGGCGGGGAGCTGTTTTTT	CASRTGGAGGELFF